This T cell receptor beta chain was obtained from a study of cytomegalovirus exposure and HLA in healthy donors (dated by TCRdb to the late 2010s). Study-wide context: According to an earlier analysis of 587 of the donors, 150 million to 200 million T cells yielded roughly 100 million unique TCR beta sequences and about 280 Gb of sequence data. In a later genetic analysis, genome-wide SNP genotypes for about three fifths of the roughly 670 donors were used, and that subset was treated as a discovery cohort. Donor age, sex, ethnicity and CMV serostatus were compiled together with the repertoire data. An earlier analysis of around 640 of the donors used high-throughput TCR beta sequencing to judge whether each TCR beta V gene segment behaved as functional or pseudogenic. Both class I and class II loci were covered by HLA typing, at four-digit resolution. To predict cytomegalovirus infection status, the study combined high-throughput TCR immunosequencing, statistical association of individual TCRs with disease status, and machine learning. An early release covering roughly 600 HLA-typed donors comprised approximately 300 gigabases of sequencing data and 65 million to 100 million unique TCR sequences. Typing coverage differed by locus: A, B, C, DRB1 and DQB1 were typed in about 620-640 donors, DQA1 in approximately 520, DPA1 in 600 to 610, and DPB1 in 472. The later analysis used no new phenotypic data to find candidate immune exposures, relying instead on TCR beta sequences and their occurrence across donors. The study profiled the T cell repertoires of more than 500 subjects by immunosequencing and related them to cytomegalovirus serostatus. All discovery cohort repertoires had been generated on a single sequencing platform. A later analysis re-analyzed previously published TCR beta repertoires from 550 to 700 donors and added high-resolution HLA genotyping to study TCR occurrence patterns. A separate validation cohort of 100 to 150 different subjects was used in addition to the approximately 700-subject first cohort. Among a few hundred genotyped donors of the cohort, an average of 235,054 unique TCR beta nucleotide sequences were sequenced per donor, roughly 20% of them non-productive. Five DR-DQ haplotypes were handled as single units for association and clustering because linkage in the cohort was strong. Of the approximately 400 genotyped donors, less than 85% were placed in the genetic ancestry cluster associated with self-reported Caucasian donors. The study aimed to test whether signatures of past pathogen exposure could be identified by cataloging public T cell receptors.

The cohort was made up of 666 healthy bone marrow donors. At the time of sampling, all cohort members were nominally healthy, though unrecorded immune exposures were likely present. The donor was CMV seropositive and belonged to the group of some 290 seropositive cohort members. A peripheral blood sample was provided by each donor, and peripheral blood mononuclear cells were used for TCR beta sequencing. The Qiagen DNeasy Blood Extraction Kit was used to extract genomic DNA from the blood cell samples. At the junction V is shortened by 0 bases and J by 0 bases; bases outside the gene matches: 7. CDR1 SGHRS and CDR2 YFSETQ were looked up in the germline V gene. Taken from cysteine to phenylalanine, the CDR3 has 17 residues. Only the CDR3 DNA stays, 51 bases, in frame from base 1. Study-wide conclusions, independent of this receptor: HLA typing was unavailable for some donors at each locus, so association tests used only the typed subset. A later analysis reported that several top co-occurrence clusters appeared linked to parvovirus B19, influenza, CMV and Epstein-Barr virus. Correlated functional status among segregating V segments might reflect linkage disequilibrium, but an unknown experimental factor could not be ruled out. The classifier was reported to diagnose cytomegalovirus status with high specificity and sensitivity in both the original and validation cohorts. In a later analysis, HLA-associated TCR beta chains were found to be more clonally expanded and to have lower generation probabilities than equally common non-associated chains. Across donors, most TCR sequences were observed very rarely, whereas some public TCRs were present in many individuals. When HLA alleles, especially DR and DQ, strongly co-occurred, TCR associations were difficult to assign to individual alleles. Three of the identified cytomegalovirus-associated TCR beta chains were confirmed in vitro to be specific for cytomegalovirus antigens. The cohort was sequenced for TCR beta chains only, and without alpha or paired-chain data the features that could be detected were limited. CMV serostatus was the only immune exposure information available for the cohort. A further reported finding was that TCR beta sequences accurately predicted the HLA-A and HLA-B alleles for most subjects in the first cohort. A cluster of highly shared sequence variants was judged likely to represent a technical artifact of the sequencing pipeline. In a later analysis, the rate of TCR association differed among HLA loci, with DRB1 alleles having the most associated TCRs and HLA-C alleles having the fewest. In an earlier analysis of some 500 of the donors, most TCR beta V segments were observed in productive rearrangements about 87% or about 30% of the time, broadly matching IMGT annotations. In a later genetic analysis, fewer N-insertions in productive TCRs were reported among donors in an Asian-associated ancestry cluster than the approximately 670-donor mean. A later analysis associated approximately 17,000 TCR beta sequences with specific HLA alleles at a false discovery rate of 0.05. According to the authors, the approach could potentially be generalized to other disease states and immunological phenotypes. In a later analysis, most CMV-associated TCR beta chains were found to appear HLA-restricted, with HLA associations seemingly driven largely by CMV exposure. The 87-base-pair reads could not distinguish some IMGT-functional V segments, including TRBV6-2 and TRBV6-3, so those segments were excluded. The presence/absence analyses assumed that sequencing depth was roughly uniform across donors, and that assumption may not be true. Because counts were too low, roughly 17 rarely observed V segments, including chromosome 9 orphons, were left out of the earlier analysis of approximately 500 of the donors. A total of about 150 TCR beta chains were listed by the study as associated with cytomegalovirus. An association between a missense DCLRE1C variant and V-gene and J-gene trimming of TCR beta chains was found in a later genetic analysis and replicated in an independent cohort.

Remarks on this clone: No antigen is known for it. Qualities for individual bases were not recorded, and no much larger clone is one base off.

Receptor libraries were prepared by the immunoSEQ multiplex PCR assay. For the multiplex PCR, a mixture combining 60 forward primers for TCR Vbeta segments and 13 reverse primers for TCR Jbeta segments was used. A multiplex PCR assay on genomic DNA amplified the CDR3 region of rearranged TCR beta genes. On the Illumina HiSeq System, the amplified TCR beta libraries were sequenced as 87-base-pair reads. Per the original workflow: A later analysis tallied roughly 80 million unique TCR beta chains across the 666 repertoires, and some 12 million of those chains were shared by two or more donors. Raw reads were error-corrected and collapsed into unique sequences by a nearest-neighbor algorithm in which closely related sequences were merged to remove PCR and sequencing errors. V, D and J gene segments were assigned by aligning CDR3 sequences to IMGT reference sequences. For a sequence to be retained, a match of at least six nucleotides to both a V gene segment and a J gene segment was required. Rearrangements were called productive when the CDR3 lacked stop codons and stayed in frame with V and J; all others were non-productive. Following IMGT convention, CDR3 was defined as the stretch from the second conserved V-encoded cysteine to the conserved J-encoded phenylalanine. Sequences without an unambiguous match to a single V gene segment were excluded from the earlier analysis of over 500 of the donors. In an earlier analysis of about 590 of the donors, a V segment was called functional when productive rearrangements were above 56.7%, and segregating when the standard deviation between donors exceeded 5%. To diagnose cytomegalovirus status from the catalog of TCR beta chain sequences, a statistical classification framework was built. V and J gene assignment, in a later analysis, came from comparing TCR nucleotide sequences with IMGT/GENE-DB human TR gene sequences. In a later analysis, CDR3 sequences and most-parsimonious VDJ recombination scenarios were assigned using the TCRdist pipeline. In a later analysis, each TCR beta chain was defined by its CDR3 amino acid sequence together with its V-gene family, and reads without a unique V-gene family were excluded. As a way to deal with suspected cross-contamination and a sequencing artifact, a later analysis dropped more than 500 nucleotide sequences that were highly shared and had low generation probability. For each public chain, a later analysis derived a clonal expansion index from normalized ranks of inferred template counts within each repertoire. A later analysis computed generation probabilities with a VDJ recombination model fitted to out-of-frame rearrangements, and checked the results against IGoR. A later analysis scored TCR-TCR, TCR-HLA and TCR-CMV co-occurrence with hypergeometric tests, applying a repertoire-size bias correction to TCR pairs. In a later analysis, false discovery rates were estimated by permuting HLA or CMV assignments 20 times. In a later analysis, co-occurring TCRs were grouped with DBSCAN, and TCRdist sequence similarity was added when clustering was performed within HLA-allele-positive subsets. For co-occurrence clustering, repertoires with fewer than 30,000 or more than 120,000 public chains were excluded, along with 4 to 6 repertoires with anomalous nucleotide sharing. In TCRdb, the immuneACCESS table is reduced to in-frame sequences with V and J assigned. These tables do not hold every clone; where another copy was compared, an unresolved V gene accounts for under half, and the others remain unexplained. The V and J calls and clone size are taken from that table; D and trimming were inferred from the DNA. Counted in this sample were 110,000 to 150,000 clones; around 78% of them appeared once. The ten largest clones represent about 2.5% of the sample.

This sequence originates from a woman aged 18-29 years in good health and CMV-seropositive. Sequencing used PBMCs. The sequence is built from TRBV5-1 and TRBJ2-5; the junction holds 8 bases that match TRBD2. The CDR3 in this case is CASSLAQLRGDQETQYF. The nucleotides read TGCGCCAGCAGCTTGGCCCAATTGCGGGGGGACCAAGAGACCCAGTACTTC.